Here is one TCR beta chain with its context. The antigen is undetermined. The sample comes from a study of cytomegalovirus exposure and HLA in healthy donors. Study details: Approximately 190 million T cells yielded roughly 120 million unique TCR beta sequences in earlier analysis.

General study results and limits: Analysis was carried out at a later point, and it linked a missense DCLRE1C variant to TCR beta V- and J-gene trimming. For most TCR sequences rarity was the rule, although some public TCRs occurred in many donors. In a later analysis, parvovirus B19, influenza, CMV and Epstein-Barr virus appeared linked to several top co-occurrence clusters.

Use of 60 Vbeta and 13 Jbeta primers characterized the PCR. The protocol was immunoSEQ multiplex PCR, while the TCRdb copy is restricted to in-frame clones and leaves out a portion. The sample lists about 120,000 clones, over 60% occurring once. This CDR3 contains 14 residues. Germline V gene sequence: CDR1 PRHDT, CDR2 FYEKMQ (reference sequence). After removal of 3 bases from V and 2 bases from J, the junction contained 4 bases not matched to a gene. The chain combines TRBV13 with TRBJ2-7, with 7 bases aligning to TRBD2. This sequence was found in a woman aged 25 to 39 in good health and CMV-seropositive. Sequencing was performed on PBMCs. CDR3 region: CASSFLGGTYEQYF. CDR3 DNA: TGTGCCAGCAGCTTTTTGGGGGGGACCTACGAGCAGTACTTC. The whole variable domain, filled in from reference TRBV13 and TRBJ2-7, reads AAGVIQSPRHLIKEKRETATLKCYPIPRHDTVYWYQQGPGQDPQFLISFYEKMQSDKGSIPDRFSAQQFSDYHSELNMSSLELGDSALYFCASSFLGGTYEQYFGPGTRLTVT.